The 15 T cell receptor beta chains listed next were all sequenced from one sample in a study of Ad26.COV2.S vaccination and SARS-CoV-2 variants. Profiled with immunoSEQ multiplex PCR; TCRdb holds only in-frame clones, not every one. The data contain roughly 410,000 clones, roughly four fifths of them singletons. As to treatment: around 19 received Ad26.COV2.S at low or high dose, single or two shots; roughly five received placebo; per-sample allocation not given. Samples came from day 63 after the first vaccine or placebo injection. Here the sequenced sample was peripheral blood, taken in a trial of Ad26.COV2.S vaccine versus placebo. The receptor source for this set is a person aged 18-60 years who received the Ad26.COV2.S COVID-19 vaccine or a placebo.

This clone was seen a handful of times. The gene calls are TRBV5-4 and TRBJ1-2; D is undetermined. This CDR3 comprises 13 residues. With 3 bases removed from V and 2 bases from J, the gap between germline ends came to 8 bases. From germline, CDR1 is SGHNT and CDR2 YYREEE (reference sequence). CDR3 residues: CASSSDGNYGYTF. The CDR3 DNA follows: TGTGCCAGCAGCTCCGACGGGAACTATGGCTACACCTTC.

V usage is TRBV7-3 and J usage is TRBJ1-1; D unclear. V dropped 5 bases and J dropped 0 bases, with 13 bases sitting between them. The CDR3 runs to 15 residues. Germline-derived CDR1 and CDR2 are SGHTA and FQGTGA. This CDR3 reads CASSRPILMNTEAFF. CDR3 sequence (DNA): TGTGCCAGCAGCAGACCGATACTAATGAACACTGAAGCTTTCTTT.

About this clone itself: Mismatch with germline at one junction end may stem from a read error. The chain links TRBV5-1 to TRBJ1-4; D remains unclear. The germline V gene encodes CDR1 SGHRS and CDR2 YFSETQ. This CDR3 is built from 15 residues. For the CDR3, the DNA is TGCGCCAGCACCTTGGACCCAGCAACTAATGAAAAACTGTTTTTT. Translation: CASTLDPATNEKLFF.

The rearrangement joins TRBV2 to TRBJ1-2; perhaps TRBD1 as D (5 bases). V gave up 7 bases and J gave up 3 bases, with 12 bases separating them. CDR3 length equals 13 residues. The germline V gene encodes CDR1 SNHLY and CDR2 FYNNEI. The DNA for the CDR3 is TGTGCCAGCAATCGGGGGAGGGACTATGGCTACACCTTC. Protein sequence: CASNRGRDYGYTF.

The chain employs TRBV5-1 and TRBJ2-1; TRBD2 matches 8 bases. The germline V gene encodes CDR1 SGHRS and CDR2 YFSETQ. V trimming: 2 bases; J trimming: 7 bases; junction bases outside the gene matches: 8. There are 15 residues in the CDR3. CDR3 in amino acids: CASSLLAAKGNEQFF. CDR3 DNA: TGCGCCAGCAGCTTACTAGCGGCCAAAGGAAATGAGCAGTTCTTC.

As DNA, the CDR3 is TGCGCCAGCAGCCAGACAGCTACTAACTATGGCTACACCTTC. Translation gives CASSQTATNYGYTF. The V gene is TRBV5-1, the J gene TRBJ1-2; TRBD1 is a possible D gene (5 bases). Germline CDR1 SGHRS, CDR2 YFSETQ. This CDR3 has 14 residues. V was cut by 4 bases and J by 0 bases, with 10 bases left in between.

This chain joins TRBV7-3 and TRBJ2-2; 15 bases fit TRBD2. Per the germline V gene, CDR1 is SGHTA and CDR2 is FQGTGA. CDR3 size: 18 residues. Trimming cost V 5 bases and J 4 bases; bases outside gene matches: 8. The CDR3 DNA reads as TGTGCCAGCAGCCTGCGGACTAGCGGGGGGGCCTCCACCGGGGAGCTGTTTTTT. Translating gives CASSLRTSGGASTGELFF.

The CDR3 DNA reads as TGTGCCAGCAGCTCCCGTCCCGCAGGGTTGACTAATGAAAAACTGTTTTTT. Its translation: CASSSRPAGLTNEKLFF. This rearrangement joins TRBV11-2 to TRBJ1-4; TRBD1 is a possible D gene (5 bases). This CDR3 has 17 amino acids. CDR1 and CDR2 from the germline V gene are SGHAT and FQNNGV. V was cut by 4 bases and J by 2 bases, with 17 bases left in between. The full variable domain, in which reference TRBV11-2 and TRBJ1-4 provide the parts outside the CDR3, is EAGVAQSPRYKIIEKRQSVAFWCNPISGHATLYWYQQILGQGPKLLIQFQNNGVVDDSQLPKDRFSAERLKGVDSTLKIQPAKLEDSAVYLCASSSRPAGLTNEKLFFGSGTQLSVL.

About this clone itself: A read error may account for a junction end that differs from germline. This rearrangement joins TRBV29-1 to TRBJ2-1; D is perhaps TRBD2 (6 bases). CDR1 is SQVTM and CDR2 is ANQGSEA in the germline V gene. This CDR3 has 11 amino acids. CDR3 coding DNA: TGCAGCGTTATGCGGGATCTCTTAGGGATCTTC. As protein: CSVMRDLLGIF.

This clone was observed a few times. The chain combines TRBV5-6 with TRBJ1-3, with D unclear. This CDR3 comprises 17 residues. Germline CDR1 reads SGHDT; CDR2 reads YYEEEE. V lost 4 bases and J 0 bases, leaving 17 bases between the germline ends. DNA for the CDR3: TGTGCCAGCAGCCTTAGAAGGACCCAATTCTCTGGAAACACCATATATTTT. As protein: CASSLRRTQFSGNTIYF. Variable domain in full (rest from reference TRBV5-6 and TRBJ1-3): DAGVTQSPTHLIKTRGQQVTLRCSPKSGHDTVSWYQQALGQGPQFIFQYYEEEERQRGNFPDRFSGHQFPNYSSELNVNALLLGDSALYLCASSLRRTQFSGNTIYFGEGSWLTVV.

The chain combines TRBV15 with TRBJ1-4; D gene unclear. The V gene's germline CDR1 is LNHNV and CDR2 YYDKDF (reference sequence). V dropped 1 base and J dropped 5 bases, with 11 bases sitting between them. The CDR3 totals 15 residues. In DNA form, the CDR3 reads TGTGCCACCAGCAGAGGGGGAAGAGAAAATGAAAAACTGTTTTTT. Protein sequence: CATSRGGRENEKLFF.

In DNA, the CDR3 is TGTGCCAGCTCACCAGATCAGGGGGCAGGTTCACCCCTCCACTTT. As protein: CASSPDQGAGSPLHF. The chain uses TRBV18 and TRBJ1-6; 8 bases are shared with TRBD1. This CDR3 contains 15 residues. V shed 2 bases and J 9 bases; nucleotides not matched to a gene: 6. Germline V gene sequence: CDR1 KGHSH, CDR2 LQKENI.

The V call is TRBV14, the J call TRBJ2-5; D is unresolved. In germline, CDR1 is SGHDN, CDR2 FVKESK. V was trimmed by 3 bases and J by 2 bases, leaving 7 bases between them. The CDR3 runs to 13 residues. The CDR3 reads CASSQGLQETQYF. The CDR3 bases are TGTGCCAGCAGCCAGGGCCTTCAAGAGACCCAGTACTTC.

The table lists this clone with a count of one. The J gene is TRBJ1-1, the V gene TRBV10-3; the D gene is possibly TRBD1 (5 bases). Germline CDR1 is ENHRY and CDR2 is SYGVKD. V lost 9 bases and J lost 3, with 14 bases in between. This CDR3 contains 13 residues. CDR3 loop: CAMGREPDTEAFF. Here the CDR3 DNA reads TGTGCCATGGGGCGAGAGCCAGACACTGAAGCTTTCTTT.

This rearrangement joins TRBV7-9 to TRBJ2-7, with unresolved D. CDR3 length: 11 amino acids. Germline V gene sequence: CDR1 SEHNR, CDR2 FQNEAQ (reference sequence). V dropped 3 bases and J dropped 4 bases, with 4 bases sitting between them. The CDR3 nucleotides are TGTGCCAGCAGCTTCGCGTACGAGCAGTACTTC. Translating gives CASSFAYEQYF.